This T cell receptor beta chain was recorded in a study of cytomegalovirus exposure and HLA in healthy donors. PCR used 60 Vbeta primers and 13 Jbeta primers. This table comes from immunoSEQ multiplex PCR, and its TCRdb copy is limited to in-frame clones, with some not included. The listing contains about 210,000 clones. Whole-study findings and limits: It was only CMV serostatus that was available as immune exposure information. Researchers left out some V segments, among them TRBV6-2 and TRBV6-3, as indistinguishable. Later analysis showed TCR association rates varying by HLA locus, highest for DRB1 and lowest for HLA-C. Most of the TCR beta V segments (in an earlier analysis) were productive either about 87% or about 30% of the time.

Turning to this clone: The target antigen is unknown.

The CDR3 loop spans 15 amino acids. The junction had 7 bases not matched to a gene; V was cut back by 4 bases and J by 1 base. Germline CDR1 reads SGHRS; CDR2 reads YFSETQ. Material: PBMCs. The receptor was derived from a woman aged 30 to 39 in good health and CMV-seropositive. The V and J genes are TRBV5-1 and TRBJ2-5; TRBD1 aligns across 7 bases. In DNA, the CDR3 is TGCGCCAGCAGCAAGGCAGACAGGGCCCAAGAGACCCAGTACTTC. Protein product: CASSKADRAQETQYF.